The present TCR beta chain was sequenced within a study of T cell responses to AZD1222 COVID-19 vaccine. Sequenced by immunoSEQ multiplex PCR; TCRdb stores in-frame clones only, minus some. Altogether 130,000 or so clones are present, roughly 86% being singletons, with the ten largest covering 9.5% to 15%. Germline V gene lookup returns CDR1 MGHRA and CDR2 YSYEKL. The length of the CDR3 is 13 residues. Trimming left V 0 bases short and J 3 bases short, with 3 bases between. This clone was observed a single time. This TCR was sampled from an adult in good health. The rearrangement joins TRBV4-1 to TRBJ1-5; D is unresolved. The sample here was peripheral blood, taken on day 0 of AZD1222 vaccination. In DNA, the CDR3 is TGCGCCAGCAGCCAAGACGACAATCAGCCCCAGCATTTT. Protein: CASSQDDNQPQHF.